This TCR beta chain originates from a study of blood T cell repertoires in COVID-19. Source study methods: Amplified reference gene primers provided the basis for estimating nucleated cell counts. Produced via immunoSEQ multiplex PCR; TCRdb's table is partial and in-frame only. The D gene and trimming were derived from the DNA, and the V and J assignments and clone size from that table. The table has about 200,000 clones, approximately 80% seen once. The J segment lost 5 bases and the V segment lost 1 base, leaving 5 bases of the junction unmatched. Germline CDR1 and CDR2: SGHTA and FQGNSA. CDR3 length equals 16 residues.

The sequencing input was peripheral blood. This sequence originates from a woman of 80 years or more with acute or convalescent COVID-19. The chain links TRBV7-2 to TRBJ2-3; 11 bases are shared with TRBD2. The CDR3 DNA follows: TGTGCCAGCAGCTTAGACCGACTAGCGGGGCAAGATACGCAGTATTTT. This gives the protein CASSLDRLAGQDTQYF. The full variable domain, its missing parts supplied by reference TRBV7-2 and TRBJ2-3, is GAGVSQSPSNKVTEKGKDVELRCDPISGHTALYWYRQSLGQGLEFLIYFQGNSAPDKSGLPSDRFSAERTGGSVSTLTIQRTQQEDSAVYLCASSLDRLAGQDTQYFGPGTRLTVL.